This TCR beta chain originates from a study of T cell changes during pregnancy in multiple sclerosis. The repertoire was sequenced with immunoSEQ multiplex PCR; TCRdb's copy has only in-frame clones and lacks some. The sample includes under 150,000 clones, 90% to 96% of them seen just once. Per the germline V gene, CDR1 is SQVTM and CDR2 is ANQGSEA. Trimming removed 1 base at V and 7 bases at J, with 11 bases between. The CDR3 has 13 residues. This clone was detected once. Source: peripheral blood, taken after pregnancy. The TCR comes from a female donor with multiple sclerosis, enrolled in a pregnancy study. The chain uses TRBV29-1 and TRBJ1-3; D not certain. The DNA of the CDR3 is TGCAGCGTTGAAGGTATAATGAGGAACACCATATATTTT. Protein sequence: CSVEGIMRNTIYF. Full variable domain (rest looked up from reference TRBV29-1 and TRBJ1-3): SAVISQKPSRDICQRGTSLTIQCQVDSQVTMMFWYRQQPGQSLTLIATANQGSEATYESGFVIDKFPISRPNLTFSTLTVSNMSPEDSSIYLCSVEGIMRNTIYFGEGSWLTVV.